These T cell receptor beta chains were read from a single sample in a study of radiation and T cells in renal cell carcinoma. This table comes from immunoSEQ multiplex PCR, and its TCRdb copy is limited to in-frame clones, with some not included. The table has just over 150,000 clones, roughly 87% seen once; the top ten hold over 10%. This specimen was blood, taken from a patient whose treatment included radiotherapy and nephrectomy. The receptors shown here come from a woman aged 50 to 65 with renal cell carcinoma. Each CDR3 is given with its conserved first and last residue. A D gene is named only where the DNA matches it firmly. Some rows have no size entry. The others give once, few or many, or a class for an expanded clone.

v_gene	d_gene	abundance	j_gene	CDR3aa	CDR3nt
TRBV6-6	.	.	TRBJ1-1	CASRPPNTEAFF	TGTGCCAGCCGACCGCCGAACACTGAAGCTTTCTTT
TRBV2	.	.	TRBJ2-5	CASGVGNQETQYF	TGTGCCAGCGGCGTGGGAAACCAAGAGACCCAGTACTTC
TRBV7-9	TRBD2	once	TRBJ2-1	CASSAPGLAGTHNEQFF	TGTGCCAGCAGCGCCCCGGGACTAGCGGGGACCCACAATGAGCAGTTCTTC
TRBV5-4	.	.	TRBJ1-3	CASSSALSSGNTIYF	TGTGCCAGCAGCTCAGCGCTAAGCTCTGGAAACACCATATATTTT
TRBV21-1	.	many	TRBJ2-1	CASSGGGSPELGWWFF	TGTGCCAGCAGCGGAGGGGGCAGTCCTGAGCTTGGGTGGTGGTTCTTC
TRBV19	TRBD1	.	TRBJ1-2	CASSLDREDTYGYTF	TGTGCCAGTAGTCTGGACAGGGAGGATACCTATGGCTACACCTTC
TRBV15	.	.	TRBJ2-3	CATSPRVLGGGTDTQYF	TGTGCCACCAGCCCCCGTGTTTTAGGCGGGGGCACAGATACGCAGTATTTT
TRBV5-1	.	once	TRBJ1-1	CASSLAGLFVDTEAFF	TGCGCCAGCAGCTTGGCTGGGCTGTTTGTGGACACTGAAGCTTTCTTT
TRBV30	.	.	TRBJ2-7	CAWSVRGDFYEQYF	TGTGCCTGGAGTGTACGGGGAGACTTCTACGAGCAGTACTTC
TRBV27	TRBD1	.	TRBJ2-2	CASSENRGRGELFF	TGTGCCAGCAGCGAAAACAGGGGGCGGGGGGAGCTGTTTTTT
TRBV5-1	.	.	TRBJ1-2	CASSLVGIYGYTF	TGCGCCAGCAGCTTGGTTGGGATCTATGGCTACACCTTC
TRBV30	.	few	TRBJ1-1	CAWRHLNTEAFF	TGTGCCTGGCGACACTTGAACACTGAAGCTTTCTTT
TRBV19	.	.	TRBJ1-4	CASSISGSYEKLFF	TGTGCCAGTAGTATAAGCGGCAGCTACGAAAAACTGTTTTTT
TRBV11-2	.	.	TRBJ1-2	CASSQNGRAGGYTF	TGTGCCAGCAGCCAGAACGGGAGGGCGGGTGGCTACACCTTC
TRBV5-4	TRBD2	.	TRBJ2-5	CASSLGGGWTETQYF	TGTGCCAGCAGCTTGGGCGGGGGGTGGACAGAGACCCAGTACTTC
TRBV7-2	.	.	TRBJ1-3	CASSHEGATGNTIYF	TGTGCCAGCAGCCACGAGGGTGCGACTGGAAACACCATATATTTT